The 31 T cell receptor beta chains below were found in one sample sequenced in a study of response to subunit inactivated influenza vaccine. Each CDR3 protein is one row after TCRdb ran MiXCR on the RT-PCR reads. The sample lists hundreds of thousands of distinct CDR3 sequences; about 10% were seen once. Sequencing was performed on PBMCs from blood, taken on the day of vaccination. The source is a man aged 45-65 years who received an inactivated influenza vaccine.

The rearrangement joins TRBV27 to TRBJ2-1, with 7 bases that match TRBD2. The V and J ends lost 3 bases and 2 bases, in that order; junction bases with no gene match: 7. The CDR3 extends over 16 amino acids. Germline V gives CDR1 MNHEY, CDR2 SMNVEV (reference sequence). CDR3 in DNA: TGTGCCAGCAGTTTTCTGGCTAGCGGAACCTACAATGAGCAGTTCTTC. This gives the protein CASSFLASGTYNEQFF.

This clonotype was found many times. The rearrangement links TRBV4-1 to TRBJ1-4; D is unresolved. V was pared by 0 bases and J by 12 bases, with 11 bases between. The CDR3 is made up of 13 amino acids. Germline-derived CDR1 and CDR2 are MGHRA and YSYEKL. The CDR3: CASSQDRGRQLFF. In DNA, the CDR3 is TGCGCCAGCAGCCAAGATCGGGGAAGGCAACTGTTTTTT.

The rearrangement joins TRBV6-1 to TRBJ1-2; D might be TRBD1 (5 bases). Trimming removed 8 bases at V and 7 bases at J, with 17 bases between. CDR3 length equals 13 residues. Per germline, CDR1 MNHNS and CDR2 SASEGT. CDR3 in amino acids: CASRSGRTGGYTF. CDR3 bases: TGTGCCAGCCGATCGGGGCGGACGGGTGGCTACACCTTC.

The V call is TRBV27, the J call TRBJ2-7; D perhaps matches TRBD1 (7 bases). In germline, CDR1 is MNHEY, CDR2 SMNVEV (reference sequence). V lost 5 bases, J lost 3 bases, and 17 bases lay in between. CDR3 length: 15 amino acids. CDR3 nucleotides: TGTGCCAGCAGTATGACAGGGCTGGGAGGCTACGAGCAGTACTTC. It codes for CASSMTGLGGYEQYF.

This clonotype was seen more than once but under ten times. The CDR3 DNA sequence: TGTGCCAGCAGTGCGTCCGGGACTATCTTAGCCAAAAACATTCAGTACTTC. Its translation: CASSASGTILAKNIQYF. This chain links TRBV6-1 with TRBJ2-4; the match to TRBD2 covers 7 bases. This CDR3 has 17 amino acids. CDR1 and CDR2 from the germline V gene are MNHNS and SASEGT. V lost 4 bases and J lost 0; bases outside the gene matches: 9.

This chain joins TRBV12-3 or TRBV12-4 and TRBJ2-2; D gene unclear. The length of the CDR3 is 14 residues. Between the trimmed V and J ends, which lost 5 bases and 4 bases, there was a span of 11 bases. The CDR3 nucleotides read TGTGCCAGCAGTGTTCCACGTCGCACCGGGGAGCTGTTTTTT. Its protein is CASSVPRRTGELFF.

The chain has TRBV3-1 and TRBJ2-7; D ambiguous. Trimming shortened V by 3 bases and J by 0 bases, and 9 bases separated the two germline ends. The CDR3 contains 14 residues. CDR1 and CDR2 (germline): LGHDT, YNNKEL (reference sequence). CDR3 region: CASSHSGYSYEQYF. The CDR3 DNA follows: TGTGCCAGCAGCCATTCTGGGTACTCCTACGAGCAGTACTTC.

This clonotype was seen repeatedly, ten times or more. V gene TRBV29-1 combines with J gene TRBJ2-7, with TRBD2 matching over 8 bases. The CDR3 sequence is 13 residues long. From germline, CDR1 is SQVTM and CDR2 ANQGSEA. Unmatched junction bases numbered 9, after V lost 6 bases and J lost 5 bases. This chain's CDR3 is CSVDSGRANEQYF. CDR3 bases: TGCAGCGTAGATTCCGGGAGGGCCAACGAGCAGTACTTC.

The rearrangement links TRBV29-1 to TRBJ2-1; 9 bases line up with TRBD1. J lost 5 bases, V lost 7 bases, and 6 bases had no gene match. The CDR3 is made up of 13 amino acids. Germline V gene lookup returns CDR1 SQVTM and CDR2 ANQGSEA. The DNA of the CDR3 is TGCAGCGGAACGGGACAGGGTAACAATGAGCAGTTCTTC. This codes for CSGTGQGNNEQFF.

CDR3 nucleotides: TGTGCCAGCAGCTTATCCGTTCGTGAGCAGTTCTTC. Residues: CASSLSVREQFF. This chain joins TRBV7-2 and TRBJ2-1; D not resolved. The V and J ends lost 2 bases and 9 bases respectively, with 8 bases between them. Per the germline V gene, CDR1 is SGHTA and CDR2 is FQGNSA. The CDR3 covers 12 residues.

This clonotype was counted many times. The chain carries TRBV12-3 or TRBV12-4 and TRBJ1-4; D not resolved. With 3 bases removed from V and 7 bases from J, the gap between germline ends came to 3 bases. The CDR3 has 11 residues. The CDR3 loop is CASSLSEKLFF. The CDR3 region has the DNA TGTGCCAGCAGTTTGAGTGAAAAACTGTTTTTT.

The rearrangement joins TRBV20-1 to TRBJ2-2; TRBD2 aligns across 14 bases. V was clipped by 2 bases and J by 7 bases; unmatched bases: 6. Germline CDR1 DFQATT, CDR2 SNEGSKA (reference sequence). The CDR3 is 16 residues long. The CDR3 DNA reads TGCAGTGCTAGATCGGGACTAGCGGGAGTTTTCGGGGAGCTGTTTTTT. This encodes CSARSGLAGVFGELFF.

This clonotype was counted between two and nine times. This chain connects TRBV4-1 to TRBJ2-7, with 8 bases lining up with TRBD2. The CDR3 is 13 residues long. Germline V CDR1 and CDR2: MGHRA, YSYEKL. The J segment lost 12 bases and the V segment lost 0 bases, leaving 7 bases of the junction unmatched. In DNA form, the CDR3 reads TGCGCCAGCAGCCAAGATCGCCGGGGGGGGAGGTACTTC. This gives the protein CASSQDRRGGRYF.

A few counts support this clonotype. The gene calls are TRBV29-1 and TRBJ1-2; 7 bases match TRBD1. V was pared by 4 bases and J by 8 bases, with 10 bases of the junction left unmatched. Germline lookup yields CDR1 SQVTM and CDR2 ANQGSEA. The CDR3 is 13 amino acids. The CDR3 region is CSVGARDSKGYTF. As DNA, the CDR3 is TGCAGCGTTGGGGCCAGGGACAGCAAAGGCTACACCTTC. The full variable domain, with the rest looked up from reference TRBV29-1 and TRBJ1-2, is SAVISQKPSRDICQRGTSLTIQCQVDSQVTMMFWYRQQPGQSLTLIATANQGSEATYESGFVIDKFPISRPNLTFSTLTVSNMSPEDSSIYLCSVGARDSKGYTFGSGTRLTVV.

V gene TRBV27 combines with J gene TRBJ2-1; 8 bases agree with TRBD2. CDR1 is MNHEY and CDR2 is SMNVEV in the germline V gene (reference sequence). The CDR3 runs 15 residues. V shed 0 bases and J 7 bases; nucleotides not matched to a gene: 5. CDR3 loop: CASSLSAGGGNEQFF. In DNA, the CDR3 is TGTGCCAGCAGTTTATCCGCGGGAGGTGGGAATGAGCAGTTCTTC.

This chain links TRBV12-2 with TRBJ2-3. TRBV12-2 is given as a pseudogene. The CDR3 runs to 17 residues. The CDR3 is CASRLVKTNPSTDTQYF. CDR3 in DNA: TGTGCAAGTCGCTTAGTGAAGACAAACCCTAGCACAGATACGCAGTATTTT.

This clonotype was detected many times. The chain employs TRBV9 and TRBJ2-1; D is unclear. CDR1 is SGDLS and CDR2 is YYNGEE in the germline V gene. The CDR3 consists of 12 residues. Trimming cost V 3 bases and J 5 bases, with 6 bases left between them. The CDR3 region is CASSDDHNEQFF. The CDR3 coding sequence is TGTGCCAGCAGCGATGATCACAATGAGCAGTTCTTC.

The V and J genes are TRBV6-2 or TRBV6-3 and TRBJ2-7, with 7 bases that match TRBD2. V was pared by 5 bases and J by 12 bases, with 13 bases of the junction left unmatched. The CDR3 loop spans 13 amino acids. Germline V gives CDR1 MNHEY, CDR2 SVGEGT. For the CDR3, the DNA is TGTGCCAGCAGTACCTCTAGCGGCCCCCGGCCGTACTTC. Translated, it gives CASSTSSGPRPYF.

This clonotype was seen a few times. J is TRBJ2-1 and V is TRBV6-1; 11 bases agree with TRBD2. The junction had 8 bases not matched to a gene; V was cut back by 6 bases and J by 1 base. Germline loops: CDR1 MNHNS, CDR2 SASEGT. The CDR3 contains 17 residues. The CDR3 sequence: CASSRGGLAVSYNEQFF. The DNA of the CDR3 is TGTGCCAGCAGCCGGGGGGGACTAGCGGTGTCCTACAATGAGCAGTTCTTC.

This clonotype showed up just a few times. The chain recombines TRBV12-3 or TRBV12-4 with TRBJ1-6; D remains ambiguous. The CDR3 contains 13 residues. Trimming took 6 bases from V and 4 from J, leaving 7 bases between them. The chain's CDR3 is CASSPIYNSPLHF. DNA for the CDR3: TGTGCCAGCAGCCCTATTTATAATTCACCCCTCCACTTT.

CDR3 sequence: CASSFRTHQETQYF. The CDR3 bases are TGTGCCAGCAGTTTTAGGACACACCAAGAGACCCAGTACTTC. The chain recombines TRBV12-3 or TRBV12-4 with TRBJ2-5; maybe TRBD1 (5 bases). This CDR3 spans 14 amino acids. Trimming removed 3 bases at V and 0 bases at J, with 8 bases between.

The table lists this clonotype with a few counts. The J gene is TRBJ1-1, the V gene TRBV6-5, with TRBD1 as a possible D gene (6 bases). Germline values: CDR1 MNHEY, CDR2 SVGAGI. Trimming shortened V by 4 bases and J by 5 bases, and 14 bases separated the two germline ends. The CDR3 is 14 residues long. CDR3 in amino acids: CASSFLGGGTEAFF. The DNA for the CDR3 is TGTGCCAGCAGTTTTTTAGGGGGAGGGACTGAAGCTTTCTTT.

This clonotype was detected ten times or more. V usage is TRBV4-3 and J usage is TRBJ2-1, with D tentatively TRBD2 (7 bases). The length of the CDR3 is 16 residues. Per germline, CDR1 LGHNA and CDR2 YSLEER. Between the trimmed V and J ends, which lost 4 bases and 4 bases, there was a span of 17 bases. The CDR3 reads CASSREGGTPYNEQFF. The CDR3 DNA sequence: TGCGCCAGCAGCCGCGAGGGGGGGACTCCGTACAATGAGCAGTTCTTC.

This clonotype came up a few times. The rearrangement uses TRBV5-1 and TRBJ2-2; possibly TRBD1 for D (6 bases). Deletions cut 2 bases from V and 2 bases from J, with 13 bases between. The CDR3 is 16 amino acids. Germline assignment: CDR1 SGHRS and CDR2 YFSETQ. CDR3 loop: CASSFNLGANTGELFF. The DNA for the CDR3 is TGCGCCAGCAGCTTCAACCTGGGGGCCAACACCGGGGAGCTGTTTTTT.

This clonotype was seen a few times. The V gene is TRBV20-1, the J gene TRBJ2-1, with 11 positions matching TRBD2. V lost 0 bases, J lost 9 bases, and 10 bases stayed unmatched. CDR3 length: 16 amino acids. CDR1 and CDR2 from the germline V gene are DFQATT and SNEGSKA (reference sequence). The CDR3 sequence: CSARDPGTSGQGEQFF. DNA for the CDR3: TGCAGTGCTAGAGATCCGGGGACTAGCGGCCAGGGTGAGCAGTTCTTC.

This chain connects TRBV5-1 to TRBJ1-4; weak D call: TRBD1 (5 bases). Germline V gene lookup returns CDR1 SGHRS and CDR2 YFSETQ. V lost 4 bases and J lost 4, with 11 bases in between. The CDR3 has 14 residues. CDR3 sequence reads: CASSIAGINEKLFF. The CDR3 region has the DNA TGCGCCAGCAGCATCGCAGGGATTAATGAAAAACTGTTTTTT.

V and J are TRBV11-2 and TRBJ2-3, with 14 bases lining up with TRBD2. Trimming took 4 bases from V and 1 from J; bases not matched to a gene: 10. This CDR3 comprises 19 residues. Per the germline V gene, CDR1 is SGHAT and CDR2 is FQNNGV. The CDR3 coding sequence is TGTGCCAGCAGCTCTCAAGGGACTAGCGGGAGATGGGGCACAGATACGCAGTATTTT. It encodes CASSSQGTSGRWGTDTQYF.

This clonotype was recorded at least ten times. The J gene is TRBJ2-7, the V gene TRBV4-2; D unclear. V dropped 0 bases and J dropped 0 bases, with 15 bases sitting between them. Germline values: CDR1 LGHNA, CDR2 YNFKEQ. The CDR3 runs to 17 residues. The CDR3 spells CASSQDLGSSFSYEQYF. CDR3 nucleotide sequence: TGTGCCAGCAGCCAAGATCTGGGATCATCTTTCTCCTACGAGCAGTACTTC.

This clonotype showed up many times. The gene calls are TRBV7-9 and TRBJ2-3; D is ambiguous. This CDR3 is 13 amino acids long. In germline, CDR1 is SEHNR, CDR2 FQNEAQ (reference sequence). V was trimmed by 7 bases and J by 6 bases, leaving 14 bases between them. As DNA, the CDR3 is TGTGCCAGCACCCCAACCCTAGTGGATACGCAGTATTTT. Amino acids: CASTPTLVDTQYF.

This clonotype turned up a few times. The V and J genes are TRBV18 and TRBJ2-7, with D tentatively TRBD1 or TRBD2 (5 bases each). The CDR3 has 16 amino acids. Trimming cost V 3 bases and J 0 bases, with 15 bases left between them. Per germline, CDR1 KGHSH and CDR2 LQKENI. CDR3 protein: CASSPPGSQGSYEQYF. For the CDR3, the DNA is TGTGCCAGCTCACCTCCAGGGAGTCAGGGCTCCTACGAGCAGTACTTC. Looking up the rest from reference TRBV18 and TRBJ2-7 gives the full variable domain: NAGVMQNPRHLVRRRGQEARLRCSPMKGHSHVYWYRQLPEEGLKFMVYLQKENIIDESGMPKERFSAEFPKEGPSILRIQQVVRGDSAAYFCASSPPGSQGSYEQYFGPGTRLTVT.

This clonotype was recorded once. The rearrangement joins TRBV12-1 to TRBJ2-7; the D call of TRBD2 is as the table states it, not checked on the DNA. TRBV12-1 is a documented pseudogene. CDR3 length: 17 residues. The CDR3 nucleotides read TGTGCCAGCAGCCCTCCCCGGACTAGCGGGAGGGTGTACGAGCAGTACTTC. It yields the protein CASSPPRTSGRVYEQYF.